This T cell receptor beta chain appears in the sequencing data of a study of beta chain features in type 1 diabetes (dated by TCRdb to 2016 to 2019). With respect to the entire study: Patients and healthy donors did not differ in mean age, gender distribution, total cell number or subset yield. A total of over 95,000,000 sorted cells were examined across all samples, and RNA yield correlated strongly with the number of cells per subset. In the study, TCRB repertoires of sorted circulating CD4+ T cell subsets from recently diagnosed type 1 diabetes patients were compared with those of matched healthy donors. Naive and central memory subsets were obtained from all 30 or so donors, but regulatory and stem cell-like memory subsets were isolated from only 8 patients and 8 healthy donors. The study at large found these results: Patients with type 1 diabetes made fewer insertions and deleted more nucleotides at VDJ recombination sites, implying thymic rearrangement abnormalities. Type 1 diabetes patients showed a moderate but significant shortening of TCRB CDR3 length in all four CD4+ subsets. Naive, central memory and regulatory TCRB repertoires appeared to be more similar among patients than among healthy donors. HLA sub-analyses involved small numbers of individuals, so any influence of HLA type on TCRB rearrangement remained unresolved. Because cDNA rather than genomic DNA was sequenced, highly expressing activated cells could have been over-represented, although no difference in activation and CD3 levels was found between groups. Shorter templates might have been favored by PCR, but patient and control samples were amplified and corrected together, so both groups would have been affected equally by any skew.

As regards this clone: Its antigen has not been determined. Base qualities are not provided; no much larger clone lies one nucleotide away.

V lost 1 base and J lost 7 bases; the stretch between them is 10 bases long. The germline V gene yields SGHTA for CDR1 and FQGTGA for CDR2. From the cysteine up to the phenylalanine, the CDR3 has a length of 13 residues. Kept here is only the CDR3 DNA, which spans 39 bases and is read in frame from base 1. A single peripheral blood draw of around 100 mL on average was collected from each donor into heparinised tubes. A BD FACSAria II and a panel including CD45RO, CCR7, CD25, CD127, CD95 and CD27 were used to sort naive, central memory, regulatory and stem cell-like memory CD4+ T cells. Every sorted population had a purity above 95%. PBMCs were isolated right away by Lymphoprep density gradient centrifugation and were stained directly, without culture. So that batch effects would be minimized, each experiment stained and sorted samples in pairs, pairing one healthy donor with one patient. The High Capacity cDNA Reverse Transcription Kit was used to reverse transcribe all of the isolated RNA, meaning that expressed TCRB transcripts were what got sequenced. Deep immunoSEQ sequencing was performed on naive, central memory and regulatory T cell samples, with an average of around 3.5 million total reads per sample. Sorted cells were lysed in RLT buffer and RNA was extracted with DNase-treated RNeasy Micro or Mini kits, depending on cell number. Each cell subset was processed on its own to prevent cross-contamination, while patient and healthy donor samples were processed together. TCRB sequences were amplified from cDNA with the immunoSEQ multiplex PCR, producing 87-bp fragments spanning the CDR3 region. Sequencing of the amplicons was done on the Illumina HiSeq platform. The source study handled its data this way. Synthetic template baselines were used to correct PCR bias computationally, reads within Hamming distance 2 were collapsed together, and singletons that could not be merged were discarded. Reads were aligned against IMGT so that V, D and J genes, CDR3 length and insertions or deletions at six rearrangement sites could be assigned. Within each subset, clonotype counts were normalized to sorted cell number, and only after that were true diversity and Gini coefficients computed with the tcR R package. Repertoire sharing was quantified using the overlap coefficient calculated on TCRB nucleotide sequences. As a proxy for the pre-selection repertoire, out-of-frame TCRB sequences from naive cells were analyzed. Not all clones reach the TCRdb copy of this immuneACCESS table, which keeps in-frame sequences only. Checked studies attribute under half of the gap to unresolved V genes and leave the rest unexplained. The V and J calls and clone size were taken over from that table, and D and trimming were inferred from the DNA. The sample table shows roughly 400,000 clones, and approximately 14% are seen once. The ten most abundant clones make up approximately 0.035% of the sample.

The chain links TRBV7-3 with TRBJ1-2; no confident D gene assignment can be made. The sample consisted of naive CD4+ T cells from blood. The cell subset or site label here, explained by the study, means: true naive CD4+ T cells. The origin of this receptor is a man between 25 and 39 years old in good health. The CDR3 is CASSLNPHGGYTF. The DNA sequence reads TGTGCCAGCAGCTTAAACCCTCATGGTGGCTACACCTTC.